Included here is one T cell receptor (beta chain) sequence, with context. This sample is part of a study of blood T cell repertoires in COVID-19. Study details: Sample material is recorded as cDNA or gDNA derived from T cells, B-cell-depleted T cells, or PBMCs.

In the study's own analysis: Amplification of reference gene primers was used by the study to estimate nucleated cell counts. Here immunoSEQ multiplex PCR was the method, and the copy in TCRdb shows in-frame clones only, minus some. V and J calls and clone size are those listed in that table; D and trimming were worked out from the DNA. Of about 190,000 clones listed, 65% to 80% were seen once; the top ten hold roughly 12%. Germline V gene lookup returns CDR1 LGHDT and CDR2 YNNKEL (reference sequence). The CDR3 spans 16 residues. V gave up 1 base and J gave up 0 bases, with 10 bases separating them. The source of this sequence is a woman aged 45-65 years with acute or convalescent COVID-19. The chain has TRBV3-1 (or the pseudogene TRBV3-2) and TRBJ1-3; a possible D gene is TRBD1 (6 bases). The sample comprised peripheral blood. The CDR3 sequence: CASSQGDTFSGNTIYF. CDR3 bases: TGTGCCAGCAGCCAAGGGGACACCTTCTCTGGAAACACCATATATTTT.